This T cell receptor (beta chain) was observed in a study of blood T cell repertoires in COVID-19. In the case of this clone: At one end, the junction sequence differs from germline, possibly due to a read error.

Individuals drawn from approximately 26 US areas were roughly 18 to 100 years old. The CDR3 totals 13 residues. Germline V CDR1 and CDR2: SEHNR, FQNEAQ (reference sequence). The table came from immunoSEQ multiplex PCR; TCRdb's copy has only in-frame clones and leaves some out. The profile covers hundreds of thousands of clones, with roughly 85% appearing a single time and 9.1% taken by the ten largest. The source is a woman aged 50 to 65 with acute COVID-19. The specimen was PBMCs or T cells enriched from blood (not recorded which). The chain joins TRBV7-9 to TRBJ1-1, with D hard to call. CDR3 sequence: CASSLESNTKAFF. CDR3 nucleotide sequence: TGTGCCAGCAGCTTAGAATCTAACACTAAAGCTTTCTTT.